The sequence of this TCR beta chain was determined in a study of T cell responses to AZD1222 COVID-19 vaccine. Notes on this clone: Antigen: not known.

Assay used: immunoSEQ multiplex PCR; TCRdb lists only in-frame clones, some missing. The sample lists roughly 62,000 clones, 76% occurring once. Study-level findings and limits: Two AZD1222 doses significantly raised spike-specific TCR breadth and depth over controls. Among the donors, most were white British and more were female, and clonal diversity was possibly underestimated.

Germline V gene sequence: CDR1 SGHDT, CDR2 YYEEEE. The CDR3 sequence is 18 residues long. V was trimmed by 0 bases and J by 2 bases, leaving 15 bases between them. The receptor was isolated from an adult in good health. V usage is TRBV5-6 and J usage is TRBJ1-6; a weak D match, TRBD1 (6 bases). Sample: peripheral blood, taken on day 0 of AZD1222 vaccination. For the CDR3, the DNA is TGTGCCAGCAGCTTGGCGGCAGGGGAATCTACCTATAATTCACCCCTCCACTTT. It specifies CASSLAAGESTYNSPLHF.